Below are 17 T cell receptor beta chains sequenced from a single sample in a study of T cell repertoires in cytomegalovirus infection. Each CDR3 protein is one row after TCRdb ran MiXCR on the reads. The sample consists of roughly 920,000 distinct CDR3 sequences, 31% of them appearing once. No cognate antigen is known for these TCRs. The material was cultured CD8+ T cells from PBMCs, obtained from culture after CMV antigen stimulation. The receptors derive from a human donor in good health (CMV status not recorded). Some clones in this sample may be carry-over from other donors' samples.

This chain connects TRBV6-5 to TRBJ2-1; D perhaps matches TRBD2 (6 bases). In germline, CDR1 is MNHEY, CDR2 SVGAGI. Trimming removed 0 bases from V and 5 bases from J, with 11 bases in between. The CDR3 is made up of 15 amino acids. CDR3 protein: CASSYSTSSHNEQFF. The CDR3 DNA sequence: TGTGCCAGCAGTTACTCGACTAGTTCCCACAATGAGCAGTTCTTC.

The chain employs TRBV12-3 or TRBV12-4 and TRBJ2-7; D remains unclear. V was shortened by 2 bases and J by 4 bases, with 6 bases between the two germline ends. The CDR3 has 12 residues. As DNA, the CDR3 is TGTGCCAGCAGTTTAAAAGCTTACGAGCAGTACTTC. Protein product: CASSLKAYEQYF.

This clonotype was picked up many times. This chain links TRBV7-2 with TRBJ1-1; a possible D gene is TRBD1 (5 bases). CDR1 and CDR2 (germline): SGHTA, FQGNSA. V was shortened by 3 bases and J by 5 bases, with 19 bases between the two germline ends. The CDR3 runs 16 residues. The CDR3 sequence is CASSFKPGTGSTEAFF. The CDR3 DNA follows: TGTGCCAGCAGCTTCAAACCGGGGACTGGATCTACTGAAGCTTTCTTT.

This clonotype was picked up a small number of times. The chain recombines TRBV4-1 with TRBJ1-6; D remains ambiguous. Germline CDR1 MGHRA, CDR2 YSYEKL. The CDR3 is made up of 19 amino acids. The V gene lost 0 bases and the J gene lost 6 bases, with 21 bases spanning the gap. The CDR3 region is CASSQDYEGPRYFNSPLHF. DNA of the CDR3: TGCGCCAGCAGCCAAGATTACGAGGGTCCCCGCTATTTTAATTCACCCCTCCACTTT.

This clonotype showed up many times. This sequence joins TRBV7-8 and TRBJ1-6; perhaps TRBD1 as D (5 bases). The V gene's germline CDR1 is SGHVS and CDR2 FQNEAQ. V lost 5 bases, J lost 6 bases, and 8 bases lay in between. The CDR3 runs to 13 residues. CDR3 residues: CASSLRVNSPLHF. Written as DNA, the CDR3 is TGTGCCAGCAGCCTCAGGGTTAATTCACCCCTCCACTTT.

This chain links TRBV27 with TRBJ2-7; TRBD1 might be the D (6 bases). Trimming took 3 bases from V and 1 from J, leaving 10 bases between them. Germline V CDR1 and CDR2: MNHEY, SMNVEV (reference sequence). CDR3 length: 14 residues. For the CDR3, the DNA is TGTGCCAGCAGTTTCTTCCAGGGGTCCTACGAGCAGTACGTC. Amino acid sequence: CASSFFQGSYEQYV.

This clonotype was detected many times. The chain joins TRBV27 to TRBJ2-1; D possibly corresponds to TRBD1 (5 bases). Germline V lookup: CDR1 MNHEY, CDR2 SMNVEV (reference sequence). Trimming cost V 6 bases and J 8 bases, with 17 bases left between them. The CDR3 consists of 14 residues. CDR3 loop: CASRKLGALDEQFF. DNA for the CDR3: TGTGCCAGCAGAAAATTAGGGGCCCTCGATGAGCAGTTCTTC.

The chain couples TRBV19 to TRBJ1-2, with 8 bases that match TRBD1. The CDR3 is 16 residues long. Germline lookup yields CDR1 LNHDA and CDR2 SQIVND (reference sequence). V lost 5 bases, J lost 3 bases, and 11 bases stayed unmatched. The CDR3 loop is CASSVIRGQVDYGYTF. CDR3 bases: TGTGCCAGTAGTGTTATCAGGGGGCAGGTCGACTATGGCTACACCTTC.

This clonotype turned up a few times. The chain is built from TRBV7-6 and TRBJ1-1, with D maybe TRBD1 (6 bases). This CDR3 spans 15 amino acids. The germline CDR1 and CDR2 sequences are SGHVS and FNYEAQ. V lost 7 bases and J 0 bases, leaving 15 bases between the germline ends. CDR3 amino acids: CASTLGGSMNTEAFF. In nucleotides, the CDR3 is TGTGCCAGCACCCTAGGGGGTAGCATGAACACTGAAGCTTTCTTT.

The chain combines TRBV7-3 with TRBJ2-2; the match to TRBD2 covers 15 bases. V trimming: 5 bases; J trimming: 3 bases; junction bases outside the gene matches: 10. In germline, CDR1 is SGHTA, CDR2 FQGTGA. The CDR3 sequence is 19 residues long. CDR3 DNA sequence: TGTGCCAGCAGCCGACTGGGACTAGCGGGGGGCGAAGACACCGGGGAGCTGTTTTTT. Translated, it gives CASSRLGLAGGEDTGELFF.

About this clonotype itself: A much larger clone differs by one base, so this may be a read error. This chain uses TRBV7-2 with TRBJ1-5; perhaps TRBD1 as D (6 bases). Per germline, CDR1 SGHTA and CDR2 FQGNSA. This CDR3 contains 14 residues. The CDR3 DNA reads as TGTGCCAGCAGCCCGAGGGGGTTAGGACAGCTCCAGCATTTT. Translation: CASSPRGLGQLQHF.

This clonotype was picked up a small number of times. The chain joins TRBV12-3 or TRBV12-4 to TRBJ1-1; maybe TRBD1 (5 bases). Trimming cost V 6 bases and J 3 bases, with 11 bases left between them. This CDR3 spans 13 amino acids. The DNA of the CDR3 is TGTGCCAGCAGGACCTCGGGGGACACTGAAGCTTTCTTT. The encoded protein is CASRTSGDTEAFF.

As regards this clonotype: Since a much larger clone is just one base distant, this may be a read error. The V gene is TRBV2, the J gene TRBJ2-1; TRBD1 matches at 7 bases. The germline V gene has CDR1 SNHLY and CDR2 FYNNEI. This CDR3 spans 13 amino acids. With V trimmed by 7 bases and J by 2 bases, 2 bases remained unmatched. The CDR3 protein is CASTDRAYNEQFF. The DNA for the CDR3 is TGTGCCAGCACCGACAGGGCCTACAATGAGCAGTTCTTC. Drawing the rest from reference TRBV2 and TRBJ2-1, the complete variable domain is EPEVTQTPSHQVTQMGQEVILRCVPISNHLYFYWYRQILGQKVEFLVSFYNNEISEKSEIFDDQFSVERPDGSNFTLKIRSTKLEDSAMYFCASTDRAYNEQFFGPGTRLTVL.

This clonotype turned up a few times. V gene TRBV7-9 combines with J gene TRBJ2-7; 16 nucleotides align to TRBD2. In germline, CDR1 is SEHNR, CDR2 FQNEAQ (reference sequence). The CDR3 covers 19 residues. V dropped 5 bases and J dropped 2; count of bases not matched to a gene: 12. The CDR3 region is CASSARGTSGGVYAYEQYF. Here the CDR3 DNA reads TGTGCCAGCAGCGCCCGCGGGACTAGCGGGGGGGTTTATGCCTACGAGCAGTACTTC. Combining the CDR3 with reference TRBV7-9 and TRBJ2-7 gives the whole variable domain DTGVSQNPRHKITKRGQNVTFRCDPISEHNRLYWYRQTLGQGPEFLTYFQNEAQLEKSRLLSDRFSAERPKGSFSTLEIQRTEQGDSAMYLCASSARGTSGGVYAYEQYFGPGTRLTVT.

The chain has TRBV7-3 and TRBJ2-1; the D gene is possibly TRBD2 (5 bases). Trimming cost V 5 bases and J 4 bases, with 15 bases left between them. CDR1 SGHTA and CDR2 FQGTGA come from the germline V gene. The CDR3 runs to 15 residues. The CDR3 here is CASSTARASYNEQFF. The CDR3 DNA reads as TGTGCCAGCAGCACCGCGAGGGCGTCATACAATGAGCAGTTCTTC.

This clonotype was found many times. The V call is TRBV6-5, the J call TRBJ2-2, with no clear D. The CDR3 spans 12 residues. Trimming removed 6 bases at V and 0 bases at J, with 2 bases between. In germline, CDR1 is MNHEY, CDR2 SVGAGI. The CDR3 sequence: CASSTNTGELFF. The CDR3 DNA sequence: TGTGCCAGCAGCACGAACACCGGGGAGCTGTTTTTT.

A remark on this clonotype: Given the absence of the conserved phenylalanine or tryptophan at the CDR3 end, a read error is likely. The chain combines TRBV5-3 with TRBJ2-1; maybe TRBD2 (5 bases). TRBV5-3 is an ORF; its function is uncertain. This CDR3 region has 13 residues. CDR3 sequence: CASSLVGADEQFL. Written as DNA, the CDR3 is TGTGCCAGCAGCTTGGTGGGAGCCGATGAGCAGTTCTTA.